Shown below are 30 T cell receptor beta chains from a single sample sequenced in a study of identical twins. TCRdb re-derived calls from the 5' RACE reads in MiXCR, one entry per CDR3 protein. Here the sample spans hundreds of thousands of distinct CDR3 sequences, 10% to 15% being singletons. The sample was also linked to a second study, of yellow fever vaccine responses in identical twins.

Material for sequencing was PBMCs. The receptor set was obtained from a woman between 18 and 30 years old in good health.

This chain uses TRBV5-6 with TRBJ1-1, with D hard to call. V was pared by 1 base and J by 2 bases, with 9 bases between. Germline CDR1 and CDR2: SGHDT and YYEEEE. This CDR3 comprises 14 residues. CDR3: CASSLSGRNTEAFF. The CDR3 region has the DNA TGTGCCAGCAGCTTGTCTGGCAGAAACACTGAAGCTTTCTTT.

There are a few counts of this clonotype. The chain joins TRBV6-1 to TRBJ2-2; 8 bases line up with TRBD2. This CDR3 contains 15 residues. Germline V CDR1 and CDR2: MNHNS, SASEGT. With 6 bases clipped from V and 7 bases from J, the junction kept 10 bases outside the gene matches. The CDR3 DNA sequence: TGTGCCAGCAGCCGCGGGACTAGAGGTTTCGGGGAGCTGTTTTTT. The encoded protein is CASSRGTRGFGELFF.

This clonotype was observed a few times. V gene TRBV12-3 or TRBV12-4 combines with J gene TRBJ2-1; D is uncertain. V gave up 3 bases and J gave up 9 bases, with 6 bases separating them. This CDR3 region has 11 residues. CDR3 amino acids: CASSFLREQFF. As DNA, the CDR3 is TGTGCCAGCAGTTTTTTGCGTGAGCAGTTCTTC.

This clonotype came up many times. The chain carries TRBV6-1 and TRBJ1-1; perhaps TRBD1 as D (6 bases). The CDR3 sequence is 14 residues long. The V gene's germline CDR1 is MNHNS and CDR2 SASEGT. V was shortened by 5 bases and J by 5 bases, with 15 bases between the two germline ends. CDR3 region: CASSTTQGSTEAFF. CDR3 DNA sequence: TGTGCCAGCAGTACAACACAGGGTAGTACTGAAGCTTTCTTT.

Only a few counts were recorded for this clonotype. The chain carries TRBV21-1 and TRBJ1-4; TRBD1 reflects the table's D call only, with no check against the DNA. TRBV21-1 counts as a pseudogene. The CDR3 is made up of 10 amino acids. The DNA of the CDR3 is TGTGCCCCCAACGGGACCGGGAGTTTTTTT. Translation: CAPNGTGSFF.

Here the CDR3 reads CSVMDGTNYGYTF. CDR3 DNA: TGCAGCGTTATGGACGGAACTAACTATGGCTACACCTTC. The chain recombines TRBV29-1 with TRBJ1-2; D remains ambiguous. V lost 5 bases to trimming and J lost 0 bases, with 10 bases between them. Germline assignment: CDR1 SQVTM and CDR2 ANQGSEA. The CDR3 is made up of 13 amino acids.

This clonotype was detected ten times or more. V gene TRBV10-2 combines with J gene TRBJ1-6; 8 bases align to TRBD1. Losses at the gene ends were 6 bases for V and 8 bases for J; bases not matched to a gene: 6. CDR1 is WSHSY and CDR2 is SAAADI in the germline V gene. CDR3 length equals 14 residues. CDR3 sequence reads: CASRAGTGDSPLHF. DNA of the CDR3: TGCGCCAGCAGGGCCGGGACAGGAGATTCACCCCTCCACTTT.

At least ten counts were recorded for this clonotype. The chain combines TRBV9 with TRBJ1-6; no clear D. Trimming pared 3 bases from V and 8 bases from J, leaving 9 bases between. Germline V gene lookup returns CDR1 SGDLS and CDR2 YYNGEE. The CDR3 length is 13 residues. In DNA form, the CDR3 reads TGTGCCAGCAGCGCTTCGACGGATTCACCCCTCCACTTT. Protein sequence: CASSASTDSPLHF.

This clonotype was seen more than once but under ten times. The chain couples TRBV5-6 to TRBJ2-7; 8 bases match TRBD2. The CDR3 totals 16 residues. The V gene end was trimmed by 4 bases and the J gene end by 0 bases; junction bases not matched to a gene: 9. Germline V gives CDR1 SGHDT, CDR2 YYEEEE. The CDR3 loop is CASSALTSGSSYEQYF. DNA for the CDR3: TGTGCCAGCAGCGCCTTAACTAGCGGCAGCTCCTACGAGCAGTACTTC.

The chain carries TRBV10-3 and TRBJ2-4; the D gene is possibly TRBD2 (6 bases). The V end lost 0 bases, the J end lost 6 bases, and 6 bases lay between the germline ends. The CDR3 is 13 amino acids. CDR1 is ENHRY, CDR2 SYGVKD, per germline. The CDR3 bases are TGTGCCATCAGTGAGTCGGGGGGAAACATTCAGTACTTC. Translation gives CAISESGGNIQYF.

This clonotype was seen only a few times. The chain recombines TRBV14 with TRBJ2-1; unclear D gene. This CDR3 is built from 14 residues. Per the germline V gene, CDR1 is SGHDN and CDR2 is FVKESK. Trimming removed 3 bases at V and 4 bases at J, with 10 bases between. The CDR3 region has the DNA TGTGCCAGCAGCCATGTAACGGATTACAATGAGCAGTTCTTC. Translated, it gives CASSHVTDYNEQFF.

This clonotype was seen only a few times. The J gene is TRBJ1-5, the V gene TRBV12-3 or TRBV12-4; TRBD1 is a possible D gene (5 bases). V was pared by 4 bases and J by 2 bases, with 9 bases between. The CDR3 spans 14 residues. CDR3 amino acids: CASSSGFGNQPQHF. The CDR3 nucleotides are TGTGCCAGCAGTTCAGGGTTCGGCAATCAGCCCCAGCATTTT.

This clonotype was seen a handful of times. V gene TRBV2 combines with J gene TRBJ2-1, with a weak D call TRBD2 (6 bases). CDR3 length: 15 residues. The V gene lost 3 bases and the J gene lost 1 base, with 10 bases spanning the gap. Looked up from germline, CDR1 is SNHLY and CDR2 is FYNNEI. In DNA form, the CDR3 reads TGTGCCAGCAGTGAGCTAGCGACTTCCTACAATGAGCAGTTCTTC. It is translated as CASSELATSYNEQFF.

This sequence joins TRBV2 and TRBJ1-2; no clear D. CDR1 and CDR2 (germline): SNHLY, FYNNEI. The ends were cut back, 2 bases at V and 8 bases at J, with 12 bases in the middle. The CDR3 covers 13 residues. For the CDR3, the DNA is TGTGCCAGCAGTGAATTGTTCTCGGGCGGCTACACCTTC. Amino acids: CASSELFSGGYTF. The full variable domain, rest sourced from reference TRBV2 and TRBJ1-2, is EPEVTQTPSHQVTQMGQEVILRCVPISNHLYFYWYRQILGQKVEFLVSFYNNEISEKSEIFDDQFSVERPDGSNFTLKIRSTKLEDSAMYFCASSELFSGGYTFGSGTRLTVV.

The chain is built from TRBV19 and TRBJ2-5, with D perhaps TRBD1 (5 bases). CDR3 size: 14 residues. Germline assignment: CDR1 LNHDA and CDR2 SQIVND (reference sequence). V was clipped by 3 bases and J by 5 bases, with 13 bases between them. This CDR3 is CASSMQGGGETQYF. CDR3 in DNA: TGTGCCAGTAGTATGCAGGGCGGTGGTGAGACCCAGTACTTC.

This clonotype was seen at least ten times. The rearrangement uses TRBV27 and TRBJ2-1; 9 nucleotides line up with TRBD2. V shed 1 base and J 9 bases; nucleotides not matched to a gene: 10. The CDR3 has 16 residues. Germline CDR1 reads MNHEY; CDR2 reads SMNVEV (reference sequence). In nucleotides, the CDR3 is TGTGCCAGCAGTTTATATTCTAGCGGGATAATCGGTGAGCAGTTCTTC. Encoded protein: CASSLYSSGIIGEQFF.

This chain joins TRBV7-8 and TRBJ1-1; D is perhaps TRBD1 (6 bases). The CDR3 runs 14 residues. Between the trimmed V and J ends, which lost 0 bases and 7 bases, there was a span of 12 bases. Germline CDR1 reads SGHVS; CDR2 reads FQNEAQ. This chain's CDR3 is CASSLAGAGFEAFF. CDR3 nucleotide sequence: TGTGCCAGCAGCTTAGCGGGGGCAGGGTTTGAAGCTTTCTTT.

The chain carries TRBV7-8 and TRBJ2-7; possibly TRBD2 for D (7 bases). The germline V and J ends were trimmed by 5 bases and 7 bases, with 21 bases remaining between them. The length of the CDR3 is 15 residues. The germline V gene encodes CDR1 SGHVS and CDR2 FQNEAQ. The CDR3 DNA follows: TGTGCCAGCAGCCCCCTGGCGGGGGCCTCAGGGGAGCAGTACGTC. Translated, it gives CASSPLAGASGEQYV.

In its sample, this clonotype was seen a few times. The CDR3 loop reads CASQSPSGNTIYF. CDR3 DNA sequence: TGTGCCAGCCAAAGCCCCTCTGGAAACACCATATATTTT. The genes are TRBV28 and TRBJ1-3; unclear D gene. Germline CDR1 is MDHEN and CDR2 is SYDVKM. The CDR3 runs 13 residues. Trimming took 8 bases from V and 0 from J, leaving 8 bases between them.

The rearrangement joins TRBV12-3 or TRBV12-4 to TRBJ2-6; 7 bases fit TRBD2. The length of the CDR3 is 16 residues. The trim removed 7 bases at V and 0 bases at J, leaving 6 bases unmatched. The CDR3 DNA follows: TGTGCCAGCAAAAGTTGGGGGGGCTCTGGGGCCAACGTCCTGACTTTC. Amino acids: CASKSWGGSGANVLTF.

This chain joins TRBV6-7 and TRBJ2-1, with a weak D call TRBD1 (5 bases). TRBV6-7 is an open reading frame whose function is uncertain. Between the trimmed V and J ends, which lost 0 bases and 10 bases, there was a span of 19 bases. The CDR3 runs to 16 residues. CDR3 nucleotide sequence: TGTGCCAGCAGTTACTCGAGCAGGGTCCCTCTTGGGGAGCAGTTCTTC. It is translated as CASSYSSRVPLGEQFF.

The chain links TRBV7-2 to TRBJ2-7; unclear D gene. Trimming took 3 bases from V and 6 from J, leaving 12 bases between them. Germline assignment: CDR1 SGHTA and CDR2 FQGNSA. This CDR3 region has 13 residues. CDR3 in DNA: TGTGCCAGCAGCTTCGACGGCCTCGTCGAGCAGTACTTC. Amino acids: CASSFDGLVEQYF.

This clonotype was observed many times. This sequence joins TRBV5-6 and TRBJ2-1; the D is unclear. The germline CDR1 and CDR2 sequences are SGHDT and YYEEEE. Trimming took 4 bases from V and 6 from J, leaving 11 bases between them. The length of the CDR3 is 13 residues. In DNA form, the CDR3 reads TGTGCCAGCAGCCTCGGGCCACTCAATGAGCAGTTCTTC. This gives the protein CASSLGPLNEQFF.

This clonotype was picked up a small number of times. The chain has TRBV20-1 and TRBJ1-6; D remains ambiguous. V gave up 3 bases and J gave up 3 bases, with 15 bases separating them. This CDR3 is built from 16 residues. Germline CDR1 reads DFQATT; CDR2 reads SNEGSKA (reference sequence). The CDR3 bases are TGCAGTGCTAGTCTGGGAGGCCAGATCTATAATTCACCCCTCCACTTT. It codes for CSASLGGQIYNSPLHF.

This clonotype was seen a few times. The chain is built from TRBV7-7 and TRBJ2-2; the D is unclear. Germline values: CDR1 SSHAT, CDR2 FNYEAQ (reference sequence). The CDR3 is 14 residues long. Trimming cost V 3 bases and J 6 bases, with 11 bases left between them. The CDR3 is CASSLNSPPGELFF. As DNA, the CDR3 is TGTGCCAGCAGCTTGAACTCCCCCCCCGGGGAGCTGTTTTTT.

CDR3 amino acids: CSARLPGGGPSYEQYV. Here the CDR3 DNA reads TGCAGTGCTAGACTCCCGGGCGGGGGGCCATCCTACGAGCAGTACGTC. This rearrangement joins TRBV20-1 to TRBJ2-7; 8 positions match TRBD2. With 2 bases clipped from V and 1 base from J, the junction kept 10 bases outside the gene matches. CDR1 and CDR2 from the germline V gene are DFQATT and SNEGSKA (reference sequence). This CDR3 region has 16 residues.

The table lists this clonotype with many counts. The chain carries TRBV19 and TRBJ1-1; D is possibly TRBD1 (6 bases). Germline V gives CDR1 LNHDA, CDR2 SQIVND (reference sequence). The CDR3 length is 14 residues. Trimming stripped 6 bases from V and 5 bases from J, with 16 bases between. This CDR3 reads CASSRTGFGTEAFF. In DNA form, the CDR3 reads TGTGCCAGTAGCCGCACAGGGTTCGGGACTGAAGCTTTCTTT.

This clonotype showed up just a few times. The J gene is TRBJ2-1, the V gene TRBV20-1; no clear D. This CDR3 region has 13 residues. V was trimmed by 3 bases and J by 11 bases, leaving 17 bases between them. The V gene's germline CDR1 is DFQATT and CDR2 SNEGSKA (reference sequence). The CDR3 DNA reads as TGCAGTGCTAGTGGGCCCTTAAACATTCAGCAGTTCTTC. Translated, it gives CSASGPLNIQQFF.

In its sample, this clonotype was seen many times. The V call is TRBV6-5, the J call TRBJ2-2; D not certain. This CDR3 is built from 16 residues. The ends were cut back, 2 bases at V and 1 base at J, with 11 bases in the middle. Germline V lookup: CDR1 MNHEY, CDR2 SVGAGI. DNA for the CDR3: TGTGCCAGCAGTTACGGCCAGGCCTTGAACACCGGGGAGCTGTTTTTT. Encoded protein: CASSYGQALNTGELFF.

This clonotype was observed a handful of times. The gene calls are TRBV12-3 or TRBV12-4 and TRBJ1-6; D ambiguous. Trimming removed 6 bases at V and 6 bases at J, with 9 bases between. The CDR3 runs 13 residues. The CDR3 spells CASRVGSNSPLHF. Here the CDR3 DNA reads TGTGCCAGCAGGGTCGGGAGTAATTCACCCCTCCACTTT.